The T cell receptor (beta chain) described here comes from a study of T cells after posttransplantation cyclophosphamide. Trimming at V came to 5 bases and at J to 0 bases, leaving 7 bases not matched to a gene. Per germline, CDR1 PRHDT and CDR2 FYEKMQ (reference sequence). CDR3 length: 16 residues. Measured with immunoSEQ multiplex PCR; TCRdb has only the in-frame clones, and not every one. The data contain about 46,000 clones, 85% to 95% of them singletons. Regarding the study as a whole: Blood and skin or GI T cell repertoires showed limited TRB overlap.

Of note for this clone: Its specificity is unknown.

This TCR derives from a woman aged 50 to 65 in good health and a related stem cell transplant donor. The sequenced sample was PBMCs. The chain is built from TRBV13 and TRBJ1-3; 7 bases are shared with TRBD1. This CDR3 is CASSARQGRSGNTIYF. The CDR3 DNA reads as TGTGCCAGCAGCGCCCGACAGGGACGCTCTGGAAACACCATATATTTT. The whole variable domain, remainder taken from reference TRBV13 and TRBJ1-3, is AAGVIQSPRHLIKEKRETATLKCYPIPRHDTVYWYQQGPGQDPQFLISFYEKMQSDKGSIPDRFSAQQFSDYHSELNMSSLELGDSALYFCASSARQGRSGNTIYFGEGSWLTVV.